This T cell receptor (beta chain) was sequenced for a study of T cells in Graves' hyperthyroidism and ophthalmopathy. About the study: Blood from the periphery was taken at initial diagnosis, before any treatment.

RNA transcripts served as the template for amplifying TCR beta CDR3 regions. A set of HTBI primers served as the primers for a first-round RT-PCR of the TCR CDR3. TCRdb processed the multiplex PCR reads anew with MiXCR; each CDR3 protein has one entry. In the table there are a few hundred thousand distinct CDR3 sequences, 15% to 18% of which are singletons. This clonotype was found many times. The CDR3 is 16 amino acids. The ends lost 5 bases at V and 1 base at J; junction bases unmatched: 7. CDR1 MNHNS and CDR2 SASEGT come from the germline V gene. The chain recombines TRBV6-1 with TRBJ2-3; 9 bases match TRBD2. The TCR sequence derives from a woman aged 25 to 39 with Graves' hyperthyroidism. Input material: blood. For the CDR3, the DNA is TGTGCCAGCAGTTCAACTAGCGGGTGGGGCACAGATACGCAGTATTTT. Protein product: CASSSTSGWGTDTQYF.